This is a list of T cell receptor beta chains from one sample in a study of T cell responses to AZD1222 COVID-19 vaccine. The method was immunoSEQ multiplex PCR; TCRdb's version includes in-frame clones alone and lacks a portion of them. The sample shows 150,000 to 250,000 clones, roughly nine tenths of them seen only once. The source material was peripheral blood, sampled 28 days after the second AZD1222 dose. The receptor source for this set is an adult who received the AZD1222 COVID-19 vaccine. Each CDR3 is given with its conserved first and last residue.

V gene	J gene	CDR3 protein
TRBV10-3	TRBJ2-7	CASAGSSGRSSYEQYF
TRBV19	TRBJ2-1	CASSPFGTGVYNEQFF
TRBV5-1	TRBJ2-6	CASSLRGGTGANVLTF
TRBV19	TRBJ2-5	CASSHETQYF
TRBV4-1	TRBJ2-3	CASSQKLAGTDTQYF
TRBV3-1/TRBV3-2	TRBJ2-7	CASSQGFEQYF
TRBV28	TRBJ1-1	CASTLGSRGLTEAFF
TRBV28	TRBJ2-7	CASSSTLTGTGYYEQYF
TRBV30	TRBJ1-5	CAWSEGLGQPQHF
TRBV19	TRBJ2-7	CASSRRREAPPYEQYF
TRBV28	TRBJ1-1	CATGTGGPRLNTEAFF
TRBV18	TRBJ1-4	CASSPDQPRTNEKLFF
TRBV7-3	TRBJ2-1	CASSRSPGNNEQFF
TRBV7-9	TRBJ2-3	CASSDRITQYF
TRBV7-9	TRBJ1-2	CASSLSRTEDYGYTF
TRBV7-2	TRBJ2-5	CASSSQRGGRETQYF
TRBV28	TRBJ2-1	CASSFSLLGADNEQFF
TRBV5-5	TRBJ1-4	CASRSPEGEKLFF
TRBV11-3	TRBJ2-1	CASSLGRGTSRLDEQFF
TRBV4-2	TRBJ1-6	CASSPEGTGWSSYNSPLHF
TRBV10-1	TRBJ1-6	CASSETISPGQGHSPLHF
TRBV5-6	TRBJ2-2	CASSSGLNGELFF
TRBV21-1	TRBJ2-1	CASSKGGGLAGGSSYNEQFF
TRBV12-2	TRBJ2-1	CASRPGEGETINEQFF